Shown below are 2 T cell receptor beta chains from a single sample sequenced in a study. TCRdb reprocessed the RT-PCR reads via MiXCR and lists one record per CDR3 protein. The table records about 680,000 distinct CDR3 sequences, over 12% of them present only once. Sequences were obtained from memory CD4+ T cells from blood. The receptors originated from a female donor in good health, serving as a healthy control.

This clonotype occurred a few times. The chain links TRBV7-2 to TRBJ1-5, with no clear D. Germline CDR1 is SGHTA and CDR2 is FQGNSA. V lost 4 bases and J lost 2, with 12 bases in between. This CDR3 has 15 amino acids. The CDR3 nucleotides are TGTGCCAGCAGCTCATTCTACCTTGGCAATCAGCCCCAGCATTTT. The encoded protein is CASSSFYLGNQPQHF.

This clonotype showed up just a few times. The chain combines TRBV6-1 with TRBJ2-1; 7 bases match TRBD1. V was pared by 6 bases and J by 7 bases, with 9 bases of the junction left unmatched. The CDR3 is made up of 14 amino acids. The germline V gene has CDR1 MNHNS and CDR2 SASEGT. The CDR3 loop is CASRGQAGSNEQFF. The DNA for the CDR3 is TGTGCCAGCAGAGGACAGGCAGGGTCGAATGAGCAGTTCTTC.